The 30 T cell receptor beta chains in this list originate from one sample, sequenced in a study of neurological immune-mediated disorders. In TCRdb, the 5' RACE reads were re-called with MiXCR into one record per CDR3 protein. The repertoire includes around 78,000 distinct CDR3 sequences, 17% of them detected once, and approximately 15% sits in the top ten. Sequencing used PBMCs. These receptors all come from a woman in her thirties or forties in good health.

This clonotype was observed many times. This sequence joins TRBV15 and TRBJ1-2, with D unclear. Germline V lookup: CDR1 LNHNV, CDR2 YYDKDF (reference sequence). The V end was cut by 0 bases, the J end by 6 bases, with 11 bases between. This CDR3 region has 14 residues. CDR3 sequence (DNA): TGTGCCACCAGCAGAGATGTCACGAACCATGGCTACACCTTC. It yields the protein CATSRDVTNHGYTF. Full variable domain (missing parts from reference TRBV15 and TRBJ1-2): DAMVIQNPRYQVTQFGKPVTLSCSQTLNHNVMYWYQQKSSQAPKLLFHYYDKDFNNEADTPDNFQSRRPNTSFCFLDIRSPGLGDTAMYLCATSRDVTNHGYTFGSGTRLTVV.

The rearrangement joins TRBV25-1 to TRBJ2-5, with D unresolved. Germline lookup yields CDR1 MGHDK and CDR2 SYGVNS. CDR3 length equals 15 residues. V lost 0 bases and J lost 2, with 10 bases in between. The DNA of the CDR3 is TGTGCCAGCAGTGAATATACAGATCCTCAAGAGACCCAGTACTTC. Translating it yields CASSEYTDPQETQYF.

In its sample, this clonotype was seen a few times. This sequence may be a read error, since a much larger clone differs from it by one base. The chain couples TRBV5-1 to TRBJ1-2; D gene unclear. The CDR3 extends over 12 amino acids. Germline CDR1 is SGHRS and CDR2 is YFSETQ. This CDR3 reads CASSLGNYDYTF. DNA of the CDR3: TGCGCCAGCAGCTTGGGGAACTATGACTACACCTTC.

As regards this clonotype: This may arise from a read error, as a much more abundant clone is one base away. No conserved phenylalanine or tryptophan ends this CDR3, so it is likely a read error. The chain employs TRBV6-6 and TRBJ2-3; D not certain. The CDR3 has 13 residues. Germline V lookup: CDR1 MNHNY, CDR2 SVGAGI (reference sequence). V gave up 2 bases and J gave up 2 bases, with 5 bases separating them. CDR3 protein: CASSYLHTDTQYS. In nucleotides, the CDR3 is TGTGCCAGCAGTTACCTACACACAGATACGCAGTATTCT.

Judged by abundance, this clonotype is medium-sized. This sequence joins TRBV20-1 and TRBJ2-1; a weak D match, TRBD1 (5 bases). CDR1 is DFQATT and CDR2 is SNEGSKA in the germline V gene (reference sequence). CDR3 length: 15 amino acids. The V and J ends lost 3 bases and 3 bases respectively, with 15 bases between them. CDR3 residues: CSASPSQGHYNEQFF. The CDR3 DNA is TGCAGTGCTAGCCCGAGCCAGGGCCACTACAATGAGCAGTTCTTC.

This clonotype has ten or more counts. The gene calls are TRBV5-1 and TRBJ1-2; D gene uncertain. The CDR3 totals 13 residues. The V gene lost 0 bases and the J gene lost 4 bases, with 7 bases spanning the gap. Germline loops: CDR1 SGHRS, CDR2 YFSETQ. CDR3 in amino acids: CASSLDRLYGYTF. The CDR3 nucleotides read TGCGCCAGCAGCTTGGATCGCCTCTATGGCTACACCTTC.

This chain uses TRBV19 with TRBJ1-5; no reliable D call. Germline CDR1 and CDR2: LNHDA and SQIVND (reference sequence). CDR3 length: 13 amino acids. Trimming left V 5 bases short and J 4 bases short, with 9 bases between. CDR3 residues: CASSAHPNQPQHF. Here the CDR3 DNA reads TGTGCCAGTAGTGCCCATCCTAATCAGCCCCAGCATTTT.

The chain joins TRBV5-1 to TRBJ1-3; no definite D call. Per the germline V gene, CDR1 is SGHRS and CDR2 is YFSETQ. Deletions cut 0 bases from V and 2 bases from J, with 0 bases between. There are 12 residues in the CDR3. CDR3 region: CASSLAGNTIYF. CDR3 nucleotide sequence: TGCGCCAGCAGCTTGGCTGGAAACACCATATATTTT.

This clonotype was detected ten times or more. The CDR3 is CASSTRAPGGTDTQYF. In nucleotides, the CDR3 is TGTGCCAGCAGCACCCGGGCCCCGGGAGGCACAGATACGCAGTATTTT. The V and J genes are TRBV21-1 and TRBJ2-3; TRBD1 is taken as the D call from the table, unchecked against the DNA. TRBV21-1 is an annotated pseudogene. CDR3 size: 16 residues.

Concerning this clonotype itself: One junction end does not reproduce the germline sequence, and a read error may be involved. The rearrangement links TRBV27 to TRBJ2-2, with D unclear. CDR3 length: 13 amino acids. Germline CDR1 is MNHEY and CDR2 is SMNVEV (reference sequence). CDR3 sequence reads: CASSPPNTRELFF. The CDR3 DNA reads TGTGCCAGCAGTCCACCGAACACCAGGGAGCTGTTTTTT.

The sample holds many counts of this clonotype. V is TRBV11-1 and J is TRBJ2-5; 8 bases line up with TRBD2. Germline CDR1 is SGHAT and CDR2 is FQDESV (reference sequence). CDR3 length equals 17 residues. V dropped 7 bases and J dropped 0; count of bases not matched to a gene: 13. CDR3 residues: CASNTFSTGGYQETQYF. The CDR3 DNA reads TGTGCCAGCAACACGTTTTCGACGGGGGGGTACCAAGAGACCCAGTACTTC.

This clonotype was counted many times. The CDR3 here is CASSFQLAGAGKETQYF. The CDR3 bases are TGTGCCAGCAGCTTCCAACTAGCGGGGGCGGGGAAAGAGACCCAGTACTTC. The chain employs TRBV7-2 and TRBJ2-5, with TRBD2 identical over 11 bases. The junction had 9 bases not matched to a gene; V was cut back by 3 bases and J by 3 bases. The CDR3 has 17 amino acids. Germline CDR1 reads SGHTA; CDR2 reads FQGNSA.

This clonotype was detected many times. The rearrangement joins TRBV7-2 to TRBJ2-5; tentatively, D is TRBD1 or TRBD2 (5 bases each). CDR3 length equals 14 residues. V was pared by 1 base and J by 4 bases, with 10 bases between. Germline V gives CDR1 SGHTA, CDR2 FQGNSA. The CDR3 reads CASSLVGERETQYF. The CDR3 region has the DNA TGTGCCAGCAGCTTAGTAGGGGAGAGAGAGACCCAGTACTTC.

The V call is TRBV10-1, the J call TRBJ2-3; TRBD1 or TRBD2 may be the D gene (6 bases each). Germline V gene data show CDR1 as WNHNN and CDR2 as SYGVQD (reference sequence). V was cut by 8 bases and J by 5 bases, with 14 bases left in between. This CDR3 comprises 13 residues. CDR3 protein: CASSSGGGDTQYF. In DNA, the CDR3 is TGCGCCAGCTCCAGCGGAGGGGGAGATACGCAGTATTTT.

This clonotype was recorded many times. CDR3 sequence: CASSVDFGTETQYF. CDR3 in DNA: TGTGCCAGCAGTGTCGACTTTGGGACGGAGACCCAGTACTTC. The rearrangement uses TRBV12-3 or TRBV12-4 and TRBJ2-5; D is tentatively TRBD1 or TRBD2 (5 bases each). Trimming stripped 5 bases from V and 5 bases from J, with 15 bases between. The CDR3 has 14 residues.

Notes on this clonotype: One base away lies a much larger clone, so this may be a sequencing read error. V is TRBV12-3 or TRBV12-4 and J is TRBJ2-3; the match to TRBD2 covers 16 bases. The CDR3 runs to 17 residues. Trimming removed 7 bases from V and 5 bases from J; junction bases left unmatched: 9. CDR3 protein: CASIPGTSGGEGDTQYF. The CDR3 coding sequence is TGTGCCAGCATCCCTGGGACTAGCGGGGGGGAGGGAGATACGCAGTATTTT.

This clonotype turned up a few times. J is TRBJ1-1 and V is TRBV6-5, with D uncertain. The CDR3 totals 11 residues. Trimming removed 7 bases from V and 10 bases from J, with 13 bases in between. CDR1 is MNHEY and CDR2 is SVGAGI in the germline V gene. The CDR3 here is CASTTGEVAFF. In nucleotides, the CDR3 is TGTGCCAGCACCACTGGGGAGGTAGCTTTCTTT.

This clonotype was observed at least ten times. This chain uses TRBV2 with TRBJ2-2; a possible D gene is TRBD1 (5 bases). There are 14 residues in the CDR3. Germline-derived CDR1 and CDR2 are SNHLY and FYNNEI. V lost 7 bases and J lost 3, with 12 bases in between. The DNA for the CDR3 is TGTGCCAGCATTACCGACAGACACACCGGGGAGCTGTTTTTT. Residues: CASITDRHTGELFF.

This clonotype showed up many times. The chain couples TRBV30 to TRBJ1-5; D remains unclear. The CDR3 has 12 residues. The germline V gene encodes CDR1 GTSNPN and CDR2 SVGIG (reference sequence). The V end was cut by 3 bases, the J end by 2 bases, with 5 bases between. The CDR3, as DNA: TGTGCCTGGAGAAACGGCAATCAGCCCCAGCATTTT. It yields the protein CAWRNGNQPQHF.

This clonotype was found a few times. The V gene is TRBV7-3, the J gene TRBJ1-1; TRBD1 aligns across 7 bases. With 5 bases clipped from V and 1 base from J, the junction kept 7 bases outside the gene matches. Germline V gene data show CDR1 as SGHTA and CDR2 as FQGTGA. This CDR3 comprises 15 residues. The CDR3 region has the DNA TGTGCCAGCAGCCCCAACTCAGGGGGGAACACTGAAGCTTTCTTT. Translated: CASSPNSGGNTEAFF.

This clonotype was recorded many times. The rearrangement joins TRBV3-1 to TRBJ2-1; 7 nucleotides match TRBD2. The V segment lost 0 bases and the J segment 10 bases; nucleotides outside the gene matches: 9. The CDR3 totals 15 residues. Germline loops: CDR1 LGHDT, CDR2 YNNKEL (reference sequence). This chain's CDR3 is CASSQDSSGVSEQFF. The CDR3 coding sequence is TGTGCCAGCAGCCAAGACTCGAGCGGGGTTAGCGAGCAGTTCTTC.

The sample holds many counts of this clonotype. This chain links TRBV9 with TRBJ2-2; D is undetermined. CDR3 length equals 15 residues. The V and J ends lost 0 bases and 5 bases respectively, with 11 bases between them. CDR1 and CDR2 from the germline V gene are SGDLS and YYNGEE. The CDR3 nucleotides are TGTGCCAGCAGCGTAGAGGCACTAACTACCGGGGAGCTGTTTTTT. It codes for CASSVEALTTGELFF.

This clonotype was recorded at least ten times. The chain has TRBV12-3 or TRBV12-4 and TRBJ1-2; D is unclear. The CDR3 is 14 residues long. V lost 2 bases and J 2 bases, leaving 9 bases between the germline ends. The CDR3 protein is CASSLRTANYGYTF. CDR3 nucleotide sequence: TGTGCCAGCAGTTTAAGGACTGCCAACTATGGCTACACCTTC.

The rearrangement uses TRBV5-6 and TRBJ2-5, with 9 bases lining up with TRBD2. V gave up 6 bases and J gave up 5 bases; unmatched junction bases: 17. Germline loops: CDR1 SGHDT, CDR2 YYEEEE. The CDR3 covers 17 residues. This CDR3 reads CASTSPLESGGYETQYF. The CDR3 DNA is TGTGCCAGCACCTCCCCTCTCGAGAGCGGGGGGTATGAGACCCAGTACTTC.

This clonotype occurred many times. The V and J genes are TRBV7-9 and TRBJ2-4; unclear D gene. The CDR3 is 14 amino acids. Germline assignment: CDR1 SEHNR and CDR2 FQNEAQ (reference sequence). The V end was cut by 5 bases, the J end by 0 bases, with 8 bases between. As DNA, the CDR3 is TGTGCCAGCAGCCCGACTCTAGCCAAAAACATTCAGTACTTC. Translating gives CASSPTLAKNIQYF.

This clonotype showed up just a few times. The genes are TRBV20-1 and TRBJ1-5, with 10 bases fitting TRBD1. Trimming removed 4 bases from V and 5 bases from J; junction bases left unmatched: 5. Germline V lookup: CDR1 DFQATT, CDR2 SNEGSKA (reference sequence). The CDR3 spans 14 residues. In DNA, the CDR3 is TGCAGTGCTAACGACAGGGGGCAATATCAGCCCCAGCATTTT. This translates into CSANDRGQYQPQHF.

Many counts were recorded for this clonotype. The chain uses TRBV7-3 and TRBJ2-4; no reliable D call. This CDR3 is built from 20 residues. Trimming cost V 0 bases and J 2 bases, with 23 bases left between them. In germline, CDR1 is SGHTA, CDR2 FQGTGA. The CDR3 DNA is TGTGCCAGCAGCTTAACTCCCGTTCTTCAGACTGGGATATCCAAAAACATTCAGTACTTC. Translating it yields CASSLTPVLQTGISKNIQYF. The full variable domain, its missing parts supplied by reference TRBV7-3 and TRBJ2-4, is GAGVSQTPSNKVTEKGKYVELRCDPISGHTALYWYRQSLGQGPEFLIYFQGTGAADDSGLPNDRFFAVRPEGSVSTLKIQRTERGDSAVYLCASSLTPVLQTGISKNIQYFGAGTRLSVL.

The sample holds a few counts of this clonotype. CDR3 loop: CASSLAPGKDTEAFF. In DNA, the CDR3 is TGTGCCAGCAGCTTAGCGCCAGGGAAGGACACTGAAGCTTTCTTT. V gene TRBV7-6 combines with J gene TRBJ1-1; TRBD1 is a possible D gene (5 bases). CDR3 length: 15 amino acids. V lost 0 bases, J lost 3 bases, and 11 bases lay in between. Germline V gene sequence: CDR1 SGHVS, CDR2 FNYEAQ.

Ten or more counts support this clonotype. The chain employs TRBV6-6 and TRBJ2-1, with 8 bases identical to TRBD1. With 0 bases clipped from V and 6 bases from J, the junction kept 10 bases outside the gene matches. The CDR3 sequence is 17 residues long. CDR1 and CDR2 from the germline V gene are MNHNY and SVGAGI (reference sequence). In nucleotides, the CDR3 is TGTGCCAGCAGTTACTCCCCCCGGACAGGGCCTCTCAATGAGCAGTTCTTC. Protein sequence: CASSYSPRTGPLNEQFF.

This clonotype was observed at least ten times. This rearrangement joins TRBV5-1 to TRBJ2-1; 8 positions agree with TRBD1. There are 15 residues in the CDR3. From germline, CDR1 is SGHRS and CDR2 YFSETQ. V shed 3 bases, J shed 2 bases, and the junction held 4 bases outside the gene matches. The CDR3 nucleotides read TGCGCCAGCAGCTGGACAGGGTCCCCCTACAATGAGCAGTTCTTC. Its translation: CASSWTGSPYNEQFF.